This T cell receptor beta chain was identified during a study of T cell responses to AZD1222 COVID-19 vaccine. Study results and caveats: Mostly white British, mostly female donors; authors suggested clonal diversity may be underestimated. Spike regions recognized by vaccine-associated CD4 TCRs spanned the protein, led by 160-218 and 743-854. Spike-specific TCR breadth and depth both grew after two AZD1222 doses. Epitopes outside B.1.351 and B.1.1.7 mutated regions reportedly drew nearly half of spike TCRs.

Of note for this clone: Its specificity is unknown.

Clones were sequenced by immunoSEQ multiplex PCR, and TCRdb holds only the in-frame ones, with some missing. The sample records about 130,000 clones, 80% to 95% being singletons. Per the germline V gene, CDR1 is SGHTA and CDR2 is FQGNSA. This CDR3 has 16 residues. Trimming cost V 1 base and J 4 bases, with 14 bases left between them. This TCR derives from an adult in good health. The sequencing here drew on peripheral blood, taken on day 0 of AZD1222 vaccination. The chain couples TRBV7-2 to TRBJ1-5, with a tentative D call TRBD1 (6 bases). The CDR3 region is CASSLGGGFRNQPQHF. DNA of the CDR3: TGTGCCAGCAGCTTAGGAGGGGGTTTCAGGAATCAGCCCCAGCATTTT.